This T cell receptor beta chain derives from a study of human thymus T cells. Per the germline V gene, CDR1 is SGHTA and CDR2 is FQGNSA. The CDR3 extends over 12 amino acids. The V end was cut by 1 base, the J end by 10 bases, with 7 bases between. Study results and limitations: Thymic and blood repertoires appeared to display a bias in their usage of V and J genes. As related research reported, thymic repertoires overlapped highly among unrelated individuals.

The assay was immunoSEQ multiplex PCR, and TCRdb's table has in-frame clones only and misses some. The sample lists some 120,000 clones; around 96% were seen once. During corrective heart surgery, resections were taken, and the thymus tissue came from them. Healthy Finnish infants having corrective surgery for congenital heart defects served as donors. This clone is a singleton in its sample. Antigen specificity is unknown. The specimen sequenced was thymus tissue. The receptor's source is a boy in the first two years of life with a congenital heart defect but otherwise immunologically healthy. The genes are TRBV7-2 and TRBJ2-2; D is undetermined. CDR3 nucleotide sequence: TGTGCCAGCAGCTTAGACCCGGAGGAGCTGTTTTTT. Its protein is CASSLDPEELFF.